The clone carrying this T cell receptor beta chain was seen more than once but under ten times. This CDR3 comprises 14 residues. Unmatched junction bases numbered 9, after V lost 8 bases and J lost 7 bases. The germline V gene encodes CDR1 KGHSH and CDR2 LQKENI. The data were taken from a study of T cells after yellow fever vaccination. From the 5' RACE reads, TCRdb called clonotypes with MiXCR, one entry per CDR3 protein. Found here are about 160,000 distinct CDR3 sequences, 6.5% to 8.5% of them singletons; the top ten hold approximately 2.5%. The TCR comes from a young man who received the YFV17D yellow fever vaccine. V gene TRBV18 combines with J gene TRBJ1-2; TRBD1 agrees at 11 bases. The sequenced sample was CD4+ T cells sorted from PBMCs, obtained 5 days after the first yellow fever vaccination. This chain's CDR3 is CASAGQGEIGGYTF. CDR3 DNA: TGTGCCAGCGCGGGACAGGGGGAAATCGGTGGCTACACCTTC.